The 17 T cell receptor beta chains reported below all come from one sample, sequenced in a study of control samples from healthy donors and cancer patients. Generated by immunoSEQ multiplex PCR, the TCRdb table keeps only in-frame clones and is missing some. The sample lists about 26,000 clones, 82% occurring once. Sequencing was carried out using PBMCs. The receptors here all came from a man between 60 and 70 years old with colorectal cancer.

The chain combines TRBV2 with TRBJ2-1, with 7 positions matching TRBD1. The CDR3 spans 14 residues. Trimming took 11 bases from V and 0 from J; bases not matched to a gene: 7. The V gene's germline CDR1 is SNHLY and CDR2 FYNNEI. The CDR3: CASTRDSSYNEQFF. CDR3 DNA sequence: TGTGCCTCTACAAGGGACAGCTCCTACAATGAGCAGTTCTTC.

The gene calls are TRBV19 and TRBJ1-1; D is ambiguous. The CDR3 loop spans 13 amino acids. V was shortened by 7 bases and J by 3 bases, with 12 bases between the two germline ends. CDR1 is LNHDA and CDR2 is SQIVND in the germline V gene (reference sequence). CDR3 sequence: CASNPGFYTEAFF. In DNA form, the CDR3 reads TGTGCCAGTAACCCCGGCTTTTACACTGAAGCTTTCTTT.

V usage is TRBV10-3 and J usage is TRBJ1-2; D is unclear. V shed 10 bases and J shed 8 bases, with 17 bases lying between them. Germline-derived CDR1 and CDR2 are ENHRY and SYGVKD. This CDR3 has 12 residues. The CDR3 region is CATGRELLGYTF. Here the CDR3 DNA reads TGTGCCACTGGACGGGAGCTTCTCGGCTACACCTTC.

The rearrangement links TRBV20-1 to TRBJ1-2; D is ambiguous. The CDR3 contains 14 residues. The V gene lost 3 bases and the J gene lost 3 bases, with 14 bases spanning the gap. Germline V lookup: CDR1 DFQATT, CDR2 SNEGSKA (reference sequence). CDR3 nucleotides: TGCAGTGCTAGTCAATTGGGAGGCGACTATGGCTACACCTTC. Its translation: CSASQLGGDYGYTF.

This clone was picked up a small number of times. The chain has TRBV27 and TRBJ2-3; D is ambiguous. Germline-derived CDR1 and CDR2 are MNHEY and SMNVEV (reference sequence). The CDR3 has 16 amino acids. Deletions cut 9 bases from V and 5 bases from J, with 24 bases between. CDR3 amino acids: CASNSRWAGPLDTQYF. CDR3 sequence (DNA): TGTGCCAGTAACTCGCGGTGGGCAGGACCCCTAGATACGCAGTATTTT.

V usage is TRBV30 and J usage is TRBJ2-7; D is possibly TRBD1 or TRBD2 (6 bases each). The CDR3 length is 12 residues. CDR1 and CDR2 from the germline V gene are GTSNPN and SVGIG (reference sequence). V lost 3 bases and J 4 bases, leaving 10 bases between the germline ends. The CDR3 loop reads CAWRGGPYEQYF. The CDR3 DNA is TGTGCCTGGAGAGGGGGGCCGTACGAGCAGTACTTC.

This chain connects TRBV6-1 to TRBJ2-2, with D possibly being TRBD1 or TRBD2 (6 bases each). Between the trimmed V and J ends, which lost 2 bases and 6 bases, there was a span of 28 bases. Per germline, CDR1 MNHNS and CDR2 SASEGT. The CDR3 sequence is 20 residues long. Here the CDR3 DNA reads TGTGCCAGCAGTGAACAAAGGAGTAGGGGGGCGATACGAAACGCCGGGGAGCTGTTTTTT. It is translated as CASSEQRSRGAIRNAGELFF.

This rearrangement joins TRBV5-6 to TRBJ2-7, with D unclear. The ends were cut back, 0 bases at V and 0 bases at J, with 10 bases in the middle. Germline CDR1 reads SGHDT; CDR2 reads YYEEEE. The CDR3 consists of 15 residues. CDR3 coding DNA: TGTGCCAGCAGCTTGGTTCAGTCCAGCTCCTACGAGCAGTACTTC. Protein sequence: CASSLVQSSSYEQYF.

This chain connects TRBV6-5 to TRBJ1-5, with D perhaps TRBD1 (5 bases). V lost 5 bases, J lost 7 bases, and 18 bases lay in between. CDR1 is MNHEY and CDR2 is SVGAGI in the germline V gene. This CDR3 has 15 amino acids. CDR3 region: CASSPRGGEGQPQHF. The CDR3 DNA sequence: TGTGCCAGCAGTCCAAGAGGAGGGGAGGGACAGCCCCAGCATTTT.

The CDR3 nucleotides are TGTGCCAGCTCACCGATGACTACCTATGGCTACACCTTC. Encoded protein: CASSPMTTYGYTF. V usage is TRBV18 and J usage is TRBJ1-2; D is unclear. V was shortened by 3 bases and J by 4 bases, with 9 bases between the two germline ends. CDR3 length: 13 residues. Germline-derived CDR1 and CDR2 are KGHSH and LQKENI.

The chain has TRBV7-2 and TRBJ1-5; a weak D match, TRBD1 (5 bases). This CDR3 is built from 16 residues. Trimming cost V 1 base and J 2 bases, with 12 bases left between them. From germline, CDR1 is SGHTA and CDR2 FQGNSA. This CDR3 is CASSLEAGWGNQPQHF. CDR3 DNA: TGTGCCAGCAGCTTAGAAGCAGGGTGGGGCAATCAGCCCCAGCATTTT.

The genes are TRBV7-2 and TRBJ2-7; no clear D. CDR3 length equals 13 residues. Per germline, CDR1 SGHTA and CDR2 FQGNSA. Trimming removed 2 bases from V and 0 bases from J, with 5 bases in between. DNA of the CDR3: TGTGCCAGCAGCTTACATAGCTCCTACGAGCAGTACTTC. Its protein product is CASSLHSSYEQYF. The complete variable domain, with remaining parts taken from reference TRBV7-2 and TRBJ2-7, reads GAGVSQSPSNKVTEKGKDVELRCDPISGHTALYWYRQSLGQGLEFLIYFQGNSAPDKSGLPSDRFSAERTGGSVSTLTIQRTQQEDSAVYLCASSLHSSYEQYFGPGTRLTVT.

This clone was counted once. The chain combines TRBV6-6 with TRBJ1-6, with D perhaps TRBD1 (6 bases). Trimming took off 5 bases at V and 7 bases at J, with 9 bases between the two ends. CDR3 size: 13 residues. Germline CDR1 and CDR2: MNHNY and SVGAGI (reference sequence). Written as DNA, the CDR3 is TGTGCCAGCAGTAGCGACAGGAATTCACCCCTCCACTTT. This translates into CASSSDRNSPLHF.

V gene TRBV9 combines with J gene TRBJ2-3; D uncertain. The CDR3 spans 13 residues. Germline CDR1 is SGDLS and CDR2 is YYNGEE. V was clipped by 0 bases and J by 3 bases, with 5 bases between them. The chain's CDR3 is CASSVVATDTQYF. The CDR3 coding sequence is TGTGCCAGCAGCGTAGTGGCTACAGATACGCAGTATTTT. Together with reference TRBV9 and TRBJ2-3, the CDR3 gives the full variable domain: DSGVTQTPKHLITATGQRVTLRCSPRSGDLSVYWYQQSLDQGLQFLIQYYNGEERAKGNILERFSAQQFPDLHSELNLSSLELGDSALYFCASSVVATDTQYFGPGTRLTVL.

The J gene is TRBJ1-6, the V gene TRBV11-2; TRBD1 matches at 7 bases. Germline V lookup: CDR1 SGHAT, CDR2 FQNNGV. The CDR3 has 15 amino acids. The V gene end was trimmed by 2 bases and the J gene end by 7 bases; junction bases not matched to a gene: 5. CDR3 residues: CASSLRQGENSPLHF. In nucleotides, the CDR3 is TGTGCCAGCAGCTTAAGGCAGGGGGAGAATTCACCCCTCCACTTT.

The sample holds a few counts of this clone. The CDR3 nucleotides read TGTGCCATCAGTGACCAGGGATCAGGCGAGCAGTACGTC. Protein sequence: CAISDQGSGEQYV. This rearrangement joins TRBV10-3 to TRBJ2-7; weak D call: TRBD1 (5 bases). From germline, CDR1 is ENHRY and CDR2 SYGVKD. Deletions cut 3 bases from V and 6 bases from J, with 12 bases between. The CDR3 sequence is 13 residues long.

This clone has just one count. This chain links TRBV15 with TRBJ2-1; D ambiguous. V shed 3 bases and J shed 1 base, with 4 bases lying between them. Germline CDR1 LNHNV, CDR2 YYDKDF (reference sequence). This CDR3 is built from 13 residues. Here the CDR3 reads CATSRDSYNEQFF. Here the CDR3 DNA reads TGTGCCACCAGCAGGGATTCCTACAATGAGCAGTTCTTC.